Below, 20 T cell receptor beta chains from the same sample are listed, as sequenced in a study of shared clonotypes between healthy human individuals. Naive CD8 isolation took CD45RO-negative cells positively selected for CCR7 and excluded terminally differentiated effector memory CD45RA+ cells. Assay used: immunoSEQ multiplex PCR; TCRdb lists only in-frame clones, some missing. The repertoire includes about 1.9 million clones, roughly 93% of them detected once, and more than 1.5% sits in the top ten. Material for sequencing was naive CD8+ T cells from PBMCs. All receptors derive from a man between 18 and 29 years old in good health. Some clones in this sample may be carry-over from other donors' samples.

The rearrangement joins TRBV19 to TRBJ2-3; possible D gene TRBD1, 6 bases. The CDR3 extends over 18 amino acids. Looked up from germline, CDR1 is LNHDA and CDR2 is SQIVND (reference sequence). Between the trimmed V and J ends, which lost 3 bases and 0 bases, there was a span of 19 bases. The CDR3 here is CASSMWDKSLPSTDTQYF. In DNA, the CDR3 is TGTGCCAGTAGTATGTGGGACAAGAGCTTACCAAGCACAGATACGCAGTATTTT.

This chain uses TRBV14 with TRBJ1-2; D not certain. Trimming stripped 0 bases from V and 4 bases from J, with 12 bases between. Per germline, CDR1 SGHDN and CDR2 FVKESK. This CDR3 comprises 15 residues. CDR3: CASSQDTRSIYGYTF. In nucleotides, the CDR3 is TGTGCCAGCAGCCAAGATACCAGGTCCATCTATGGCTACACCTTC.

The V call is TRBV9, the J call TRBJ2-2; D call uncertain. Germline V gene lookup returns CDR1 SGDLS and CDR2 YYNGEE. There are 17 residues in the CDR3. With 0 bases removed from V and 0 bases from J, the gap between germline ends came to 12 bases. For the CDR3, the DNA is TGTGCCAGCAGCGTAGCTACTGCGGCAACGAACACCGGGGAGCTGTTTTTT. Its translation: CASSVATAATNTGELFF.

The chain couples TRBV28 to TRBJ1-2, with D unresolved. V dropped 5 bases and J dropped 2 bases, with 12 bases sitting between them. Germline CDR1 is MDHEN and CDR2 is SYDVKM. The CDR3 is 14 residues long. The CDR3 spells CASSARPANYGYTF. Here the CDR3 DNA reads TGTGCCAGCAGTGCGCGGCCAGCGAACTATGGCTACACCTTC.

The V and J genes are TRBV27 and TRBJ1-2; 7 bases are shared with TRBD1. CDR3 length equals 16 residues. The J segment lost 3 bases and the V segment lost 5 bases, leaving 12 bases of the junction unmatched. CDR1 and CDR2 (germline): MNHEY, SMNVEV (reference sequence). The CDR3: CASSAARRGSDYGYTF. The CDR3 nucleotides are TGTGCCAGCAGTGCCGCCCGCAGGGGGTCGGACTATGGCTACACCTTC.

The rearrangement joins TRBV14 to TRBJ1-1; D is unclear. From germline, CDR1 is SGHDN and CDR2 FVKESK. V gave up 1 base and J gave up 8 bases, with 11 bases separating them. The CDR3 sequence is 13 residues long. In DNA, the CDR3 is TGTGCCAGCAGCCAAGTATTCCGGGGAGAAGCTTTCTTT. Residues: CASSQVFRGEAFF.

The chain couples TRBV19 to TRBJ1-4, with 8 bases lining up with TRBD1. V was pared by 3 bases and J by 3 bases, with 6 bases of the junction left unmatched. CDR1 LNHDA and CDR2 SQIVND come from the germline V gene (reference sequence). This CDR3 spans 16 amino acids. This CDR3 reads CASSIPGTGSNEKLFF. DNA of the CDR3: TGTGCCAGTAGTATCCCCGGGACAGGCTCTAATGAAAAACTGTTTTTT.

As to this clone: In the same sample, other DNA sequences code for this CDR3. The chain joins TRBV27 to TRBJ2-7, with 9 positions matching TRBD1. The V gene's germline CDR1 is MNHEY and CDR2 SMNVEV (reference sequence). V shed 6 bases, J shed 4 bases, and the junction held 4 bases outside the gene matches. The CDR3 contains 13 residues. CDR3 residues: CASSGTGLYEQYF. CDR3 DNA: TGTGCCAGCAGCGGGACAGGGTTGTACGAGCAGTACTTC.

As DNA, the CDR3 is TGTGCCAGCAGTTCCACCCGGGCCCCCGGGGAGCTGTTTTTT. This encodes CASSSTRAPGELFF. The chain uses TRBV6-5 and TRBJ2-2; D unclear. This CDR3 contains 14 residues. Deletions cut 4 bases from V and 6 bases from J, with 12 bases between. Germline lookup yields CDR1 MNHEY and CDR2 SVGAGI.

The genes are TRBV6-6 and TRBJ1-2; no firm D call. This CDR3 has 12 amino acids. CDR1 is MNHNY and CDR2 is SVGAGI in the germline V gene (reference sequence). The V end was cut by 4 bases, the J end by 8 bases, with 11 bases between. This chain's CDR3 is CASSLRVGGYTF. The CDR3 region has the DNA TGTGCCAGCAGTTTAAGGGTAGGCGGCTACACCTTC.

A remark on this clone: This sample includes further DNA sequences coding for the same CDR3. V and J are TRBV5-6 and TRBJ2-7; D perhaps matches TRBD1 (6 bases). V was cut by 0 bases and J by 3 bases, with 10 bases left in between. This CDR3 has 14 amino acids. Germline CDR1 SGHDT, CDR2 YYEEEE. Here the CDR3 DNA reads TGTGCCAGCAGCTTGGGCAGGGGTTTCTACGAGCAGTACTTC. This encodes CASSLGRGFYEQYF.

The CDR3: CASSSQMPGQGYEQYF. In DNA form, the CDR3 reads TGCGCCAGCAGCTCCCAAATGCCGGGACAGGGTTATGAGCAGTACTTC. The V gene is TRBV5-1, the J gene TRBJ2-7; TRBD1 matches 9 bases. Germline assignment: CDR1 SGHRS and CDR2 YFSETQ. This CDR3 spans 16 amino acids. The ends lost 3 bases at V and 7 bases at J; junction bases unmatched: 14.

The CDR3 bases are TGCGCCAGCAGCTGGGAAGCAGGGTGGTCAGAGACCCAGTACTTC. Protein product: CASSWEAGWSETQYF. The chain is built from TRBV5-1 and TRBJ2-5; maybe TRBD1 (5 bases). The ends were cut back, 3 bases at V and 4 bases at J, with 16 bases in the middle. In germline, CDR1 is SGHRS, CDR2 YFSETQ. The CDR3 consists of 15 residues.

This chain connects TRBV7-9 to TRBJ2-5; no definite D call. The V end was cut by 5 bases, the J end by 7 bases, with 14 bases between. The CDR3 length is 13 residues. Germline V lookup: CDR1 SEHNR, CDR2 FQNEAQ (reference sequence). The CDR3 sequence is CASSKESAVTQYF. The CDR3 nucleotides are TGTGCCAGCAGCAAGGAGTCTGCGGTGACCCAGTACTTC.

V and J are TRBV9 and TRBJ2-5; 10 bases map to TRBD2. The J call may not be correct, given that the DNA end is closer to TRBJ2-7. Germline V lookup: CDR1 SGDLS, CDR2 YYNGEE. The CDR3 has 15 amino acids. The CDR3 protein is CASSVSGRDSYEQYF. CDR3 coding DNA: TGTGCCAGCAGCGTAAGCGGGAGGGATTCCTACGAGCAGTACTTC.

CDR3 protein: CSVWTATNYGYTF. In DNA form, the CDR3 reads TGCAGCGTCTGGACAGCTACCAACTATGGCTACACCTTC. The gene calls are TRBV29-1 and TRBJ1-2, with D tentatively TRBD1 (6 bases). V was cut by 6 bases and J by 2 bases, with 13 bases left in between. CDR3 size: 13 residues. Germline V gene lookup returns CDR1 SQVTM and CDR2 ANQGSEA.

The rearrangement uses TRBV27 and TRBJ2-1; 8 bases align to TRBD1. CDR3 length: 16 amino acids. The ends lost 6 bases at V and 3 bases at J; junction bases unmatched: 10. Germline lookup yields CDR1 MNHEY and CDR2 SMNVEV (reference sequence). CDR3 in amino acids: CASSLVRGQLYNEQFF. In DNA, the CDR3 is TGTGCCAGCAGCCTAGTCAGGGGGCAACTCTACAATGAGCAGTTCTTC.

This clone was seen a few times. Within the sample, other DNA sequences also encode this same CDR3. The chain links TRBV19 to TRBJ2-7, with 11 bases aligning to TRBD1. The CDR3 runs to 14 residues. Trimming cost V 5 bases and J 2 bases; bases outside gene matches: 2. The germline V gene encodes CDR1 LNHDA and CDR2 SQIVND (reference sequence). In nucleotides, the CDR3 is TGTGCCAGTAGTCCGGGACAGGGGGCCTACGAGCAGTACTTC. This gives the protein CASSPGQGAYEQYF.

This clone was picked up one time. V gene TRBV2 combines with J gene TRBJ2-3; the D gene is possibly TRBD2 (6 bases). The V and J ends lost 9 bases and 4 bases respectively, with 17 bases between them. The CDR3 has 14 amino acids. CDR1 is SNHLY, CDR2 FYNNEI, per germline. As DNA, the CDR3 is TGTGCCAGGAAACTAGCAGACCCGCCAGATACGCAGTATTTT. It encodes CARKLADPPDTQYF.

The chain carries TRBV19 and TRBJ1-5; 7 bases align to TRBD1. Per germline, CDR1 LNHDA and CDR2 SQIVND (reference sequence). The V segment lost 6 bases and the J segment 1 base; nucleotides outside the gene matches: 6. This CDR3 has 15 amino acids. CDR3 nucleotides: TGTGCCAGTAGGGAGTTACAGGGGAGCAATCAGCCCCAGCATTTT. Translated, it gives CASRELQGSNQPQHF.